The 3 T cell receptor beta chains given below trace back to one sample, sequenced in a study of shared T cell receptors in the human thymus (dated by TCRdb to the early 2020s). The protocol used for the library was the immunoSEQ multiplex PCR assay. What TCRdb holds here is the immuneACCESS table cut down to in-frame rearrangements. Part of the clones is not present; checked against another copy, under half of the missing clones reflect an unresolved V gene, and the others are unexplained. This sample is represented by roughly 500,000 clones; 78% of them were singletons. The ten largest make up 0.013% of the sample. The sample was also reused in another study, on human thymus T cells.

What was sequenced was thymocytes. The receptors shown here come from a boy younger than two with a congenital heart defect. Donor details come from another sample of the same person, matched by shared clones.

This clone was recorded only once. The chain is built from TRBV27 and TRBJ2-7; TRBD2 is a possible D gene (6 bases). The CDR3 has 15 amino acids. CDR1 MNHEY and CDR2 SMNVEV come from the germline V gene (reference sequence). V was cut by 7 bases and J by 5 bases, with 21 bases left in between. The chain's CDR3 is CASKNTGVVGDEQYF. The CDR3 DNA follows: TGTGCCAGCAAAAACACGGGAGTTGTCGGTGACGAGCAGTACTTC.

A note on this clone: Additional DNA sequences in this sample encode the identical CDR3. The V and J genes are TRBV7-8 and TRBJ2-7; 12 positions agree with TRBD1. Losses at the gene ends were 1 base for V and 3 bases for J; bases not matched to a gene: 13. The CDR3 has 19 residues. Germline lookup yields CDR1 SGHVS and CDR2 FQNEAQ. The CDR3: CASSLDTRDRGPSFYEQYF. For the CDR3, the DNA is TGTGCCAGCAGCTTAGACACCCGGGACAGGGGGCCCTCTTTCTACGAGCAGTACTTC.

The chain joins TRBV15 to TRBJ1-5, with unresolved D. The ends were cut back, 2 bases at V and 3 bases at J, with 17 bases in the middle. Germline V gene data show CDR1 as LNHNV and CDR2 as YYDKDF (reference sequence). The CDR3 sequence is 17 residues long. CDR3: CATSRRQASPLNQPQHF. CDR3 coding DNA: TGTGCCACCAGCAGACGTCAGGCTTCTCCCCTCAATCAGCCCCAGCATTTT.